The sequence of this T cell receptor beta chain was determined in a study of cytomegalovirus exposure and HLA in healthy donors. This PCR relied on a set of 60 Vbeta primers and 13 Jbeta primers. Assay: immunoSEQ multiplex PCR; the TCRdb copy retains only in-frame clones and omits some. Here the sample spans around 180,000 clones, about 88% being singletons. The germline V gene has CDR1 SNHLY and CDR2 FYNNEI. The CDR3 has 14 residues. V lost 4 bases and J 4 bases, leaving 10 bases between the germline ends. A few counts support this clone. Antigen unknown. Study-wide results and limits: An assumption of roughly uniform sequencing depth across donors underlay the presence/absence analyses. In vitro testing confirmed three CMV-associated chains as specific for CMV antigens. Within a later analysis, the majority of CMV-associated TCR beta chains appeared HLA-restricted.

The V gene is TRBV2, the J gene TRBJ1-4; unclear D gene. The specimen was PBMCs. This TCR derives from a girl less than two years old in good health and CMV-seronegative. The DNA of the CDR3 is TGTGCCAGCAGTGGCGGGGTTTATAATGAAAAACTGTTTTTT. This sequence encodes CASSGGVYNEKLFF.